The rows below give T cell receptor beta chains drawn from one sample of a study of T-cell memory formation after mild COVID-19. TCRdb independently ran MiXCR on the 5' RACE reads; one entry per CDR3 protein. The sample includes 470,000 or so distinct CDR3 sequences, around 25% of them seen just once. The sample comprised PBMCs or a T cell subset sorted from them (not recorded which). These TCRs come from an adult woman who had mild COVID-19 (a few samples of this study predate the infection). Cell type and time point are not known. The CDR3 runs from the conserved cysteine through the conserved F or W. Each record gives: clone size, J gene, D gene, V gene, CDR3 protein, CDR3 DNA. D genes are given only for firm matches. Clone size is stated in some rows and not others, as once, few, many or a class when expanded.

size: many
J: TRBJ2-7
D: .
V: TRBV5-4
CDR3: CASSRGAVYEQYF
DNA: TGTGCCAGCAGCCGGGGGGCAGTCTACGAGCAGTACTTC

size: .
J: TRBJ1-2
D: TRBD1
V: TRBV7-8
CDR3: CASSPTGGQSYGYTF
DNA: TGTGCCAGCAGCCCCACGGGGGGACAGAGCTATGGCTACACCTTC

size: .
J: TRBJ2-5
D: .
V: TRBV23-1
CDR3: CARGETQYF
DNA: TGCGCCAGGGGGGAGACCCAGTACTTC

size: .
J: TRBJ2-1
D: TRBD2
V: TRBV5-1
CDR3: CASSFEAAGYNEQFF
DNA: TGCGCCAGCAGCTTCGAGGCAGCGGGGTACAATGAGCAGTTCTTC

size: .
J: TRBJ1-2
D: TRBD1
V: TRBV20-1
CDR3: CSATRDRDYGYTF
DNA: TGCAGTGCTACACGAGACAGGGACTATGGCTACACCTTC

size: .
J: TRBJ2-7
D: .
V: TRBV5-1
CDR3: CASSSSDEQYF
DNA: TGCGCCAGCAGCTCTTCGGACGAGCAGTACTTC

size: .
J: TRBJ2-3
D: .
V: TRBV30
CDR3: CAWASVDTQYF
DNA: TGTGCCTGGGCTAGCGTAGATACGCAGTATTTT

size: .
J: TRBJ2-2
D: .
V: TRBV9
CDR3: CASFAERPSATGELFF
DNA: TGTGCCAGTTTCGCCGAGCGCCCGTCGGCCACCGGGGAGCTGTTTTTT

size: .
J: TRBJ2-5
D: .
V: TRBV9
CDR3: CASSVAGSGETQYF
DNA: TGTGCCAGCAGCGTAGCTGGGTCCGGAGAGACCCAGTACTTC

size: few
J: TRBJ2-1
D: TRBD2
V: TRBV4-1
CDR3: CASSQEAGGLDEQFF
DNA: TGCGCCAGCAGCCAAGAGGCGGGGGGCCTAGATGAGCAGTTCTTC

size: .
J: TRBJ2-1
D: TRBD2
V: TRBV3-1
CDR3: CASSQDWVGLASDNEQFF
DNA: TGTGCCAGCAGCCAAGATTGGGTGGGACTAGCGAGTGACAATGAGCAGTTCTTC